This T cell receptor (beta chain) was profiled in a study of beta chain features in type 1 diabetes. Whole-study results and caveats: Among type 1 diabetes patients, VDJ junctions had fewer insertions and more deletions. Across patients, naive, central memory and Treg TCRB repertoires exhibited apparently greater similarity than was observed across healthy donors. Type 1 diabetes patients showed a moderate but significant shortening of TCRB CDR3s in all four CD4+ subsets.

Expressed TCRB transcripts were sequenced because the entire RNA isolate underwent reverse transcription. About 3.6 million reads was the average for naive, central memory and regulatory T cell samples. Measured with immunoSEQ multiplex PCR; TCRdb has only the in-frame clones, and not every one. The sample lists about 340,000 clones, 9.3% occurring once. The length of the CDR3 is 13 residues. V was pared by 5 bases and J by 3 bases, with 3 bases of the junction left unmatched. Germline V gene data show CDR1 as MNHEY and CDR2 as SVGAGI. This clone has more than one count but fewer than ten. Its cognate antigen is unknown.

The sequence was collected from a man between 25 and 39 years old with type 1 diabetes. V is TRBV6-5 and J is TRBJ2-7; TRBD2 matches 8 bases. The source material was central memory CD4+ T cells from blood. CDR3 sequence (DNA): TGTGCCAGCAGTAAGACTAGCGTCTACGAGCAGTACTTC. This encodes CASSKTSVYEQYF.